This TCR beta chain stems from a study of T cell responses to AZD1222 COVID-19 vaccine. Study-level points and caveats: Targeting of unmutated variant regions was reportedly seen in nearly half of spike-specific TCRs. Spike as a whole was targeted by vaccine-associated CD4 TCRs, dominant at 160-218 and 743-854. Two AZD1222 doses significantly raised spike-specific TCR breadth and depth over controls.

Details on this clone: No antigen is known for it.

The CDR3 is 14 amino acids. The J segment lost 7 bases and the V segment lost 5 bases, leaving 10 bases of the junction unmatched. Germline CDR1 reads SGHTA; CDR2 reads FQGNSA. Here immunoSEQ multiplex PCR was the method, and the copy in TCRdb shows in-frame clones only, minus some. The sample has about 84,000 clones; roughly 85% are singletons. Analysis merged second doses at about 4 or about 12 weeks. This TCR came from an adult who received the AZD1222 COVID-19 vaccine. The sequencing used peripheral blood, collected 28 days after the second AZD1222 dose. The rearrangement joins TRBV7-2 to TRBJ2-5, with 7 bases aligning to TRBD2. CDR3 region: CASSPVGEGGTQYF. In DNA, the CDR3 is TGTGCCAGCAGCCCTGTCGGGGAGGGAGGGACCCAGTACTTC.